This is a list of T cell receptor beta chains from one sample in a study of PD-1 blockade in classical Hodgkin lymphoma. Here immunoSEQ multiplex PCR was the method, and the copy in TCRdb shows in-frame clones only, minus some. This table holds 25,000 to 30,000 clones, about 82% found once. This sample comprised peripheral blood mononuclear cells (PBMCs), obtained before the fourth cycle of nivolumab. These receptors all come from a human donor with classical Hodgkin lymphoma. Each CDR3 is given with its conserved first and last residue. Each record gives: J gene, clone size, D gene, V gene, CDR3 DNA, CDR3 protein. A D gene is named only where the DNA matches it firmly. Not every row has a clone size; where given, it reads once, few, many or a size class.

j_gene: TRBJ2-1; abundance: -; d_gene: -; v_gene: TRBV9; CDR3nt: TGTGCCAGCAGCGTAGCGGGGTCCAATGAGCAGTTCTTC; CDR3aa: CASSVAGSNEQFF
j_gene: TRBJ1-2; abundance: -; d_gene: -; v_gene: TRBV19; CDR3nt: TGTGCCAGTAGTATGGTAGATTTTAACTATGGCTACACCTTC; CDR3aa: CASSMVDFNYGYTF
j_gene: TRBJ2-7; abundance: once; d_gene: TRBD1; v_gene: TRBV18; CDR3nt: TGTGCCAGCTCACCTCGAGCCGGGACAGGGAGGAGCGAGCAGTACTTC; CDR3aa: CASSPRAGTGRSEQYF
j_gene: TRBJ1-4; abundance: -; d_gene: -; v_gene: TRBV28; CDR3nt: TGTGCCAGCAGGACACCCCCCCGAGGGGAAAAACTGTTTTTT; CDR3aa: CASRTPPRGEKLFF
j_gene: TRBJ1-3; abundance: -; d_gene: -; v_gene: TRBV4-1; CDR3nt: TGCGCCAGCACCCCGGTGGGCTCTGGAAACACCATATATTTT; CDR3aa: CASTPVGSGNTIYF
j_gene: TRBJ2-7; abundance: -; d_gene: -; v_gene: TRBV28; CDR3nt: TGTGCCAGCACTTTACGGGGAGTCAGTTCCCCCTACGAGCAGTACTTC; CDR3aa: CASTLRGVSSPYEQYF
j_gene: TRBJ2-1; abundance: -; d_gene: -; v_gene: TRBV11-3; CDR3nt: TGTGCCAGCAGCTTCGGGTATGTAAATGAGCAGTTCTTC; CDR3aa: CASSFGYVNEQFF
j_gene: TRBJ2-7; abundance: -; d_gene: -; v_gene: TRBV6-1; CDR3nt: TGTGCCAGCAGTCACCTCCGGGACAATAAGTACGAGCAGTACTTC; CDR3aa: CASSHLRDNKYEQYF
j_gene: TRBJ2-6; abundance: -; d_gene: -; v_gene: TRBV19; CDR3nt: TGTGCCAGTACCTACTCAGAGGGGGCCAACGTCCTGACTTTC; CDR3aa: CASTYSEGANVLTF
j_gene: TRBJ2-7; abundance: -; d_gene: TRBD2; v_gene: TRBV5-1; CDR3nt: TGCGCCAGCAGCTTGGTTAGCGGGAGGGCCTACGAGCAGTACTTC; CDR3aa: CASSLVSGRAYEQYF
j_gene: TRBJ2-7; abundance: -; d_gene: TRBD2; v_gene: TRBV28; CDR3nt: TGTGCCAGCGAGGAGCGGGAGGTTCCCTCCTACGAGCAGTACTTC; CDR3aa: CASEEREVPSYEQYF
j_gene: TRBJ2-7; abundance: -; d_gene: -; v_gene: TRBV10-3; CDR3nt: TGTGCCACACTCCTGAGCGGTACCTACGAGCAGTACTTC; CDR3aa: CATLLSGTYEQYF
j_gene: TRBJ1-1; abundance: -; d_gene: -; v_gene: TRBV5-1; CDR3nt: TGCGCCAGCAGCTTGGGAGTCTTGAACACTGAAGCTTTCTTT; CDR3aa: CASSLGVLNTEAFF
j_gene: TRBJ2-5; abundance: -; d_gene: TRBD1; v_gene: TRBV5-1; CDR3nt: TGCGCCAGCAGCTTGGAAGGGACAGAACAAGAGACCCAGTACTTC; CDR3aa: CASSLEGTEQETQYF
j_gene: TRBJ1-1; abundance: -; d_gene: -; v_gene: TRBV2; CDR3nt: TGTGCCAGCAGTGTTAAGGATTCAAACACTGAAGCTTTCTTT; CDR3aa: CASSVKDSNTEAFF
j_gene: TRBJ2-1; abundance: -; d_gene: -; v_gene: TRBV6-1; CDR3nt: TGTGCCAGCAGTACGACAGCCGGTGAGCAGTTCTTC; CDR3aa: CASSTTAGEQFF
j_gene: TRBJ1-5; abundance: -; d_gene: -; v_gene: TRBV28; CDR3nt: TGTGCCAGCAGTTTGACGGGAAGTAATCAGCCCCAGCATTTT; CDR3aa: CASSLTGSNQPQHF
j_gene: TRBJ2-1; abundance: -; d_gene: -; v_gene: TRBV13; CDR3nt: TGTGCCAGCAGCCGGACTAAGCAGTTCTTC; CDR3aa: CASSRTKQFF
j_gene: TRBJ2-2; abundance: -; d_gene: TRBD2; v_gene: TRBV10-3; CDR3nt: TGTGCCATCAGTGGCGAAAAACCGGGACTAGCCCCCGGGGAGCTGTTTTTT; CDR3aa: CAISGEKPGLAPGELFF
j_gene: TRBJ1-1; abundance: -; d_gene: -; v_gene: TRBV2; CDR3nt: TGTGCCAGCACAGGAGTCACTGAAGCTTTCTTT; CDR3aa: CASTGVTEAFF
j_gene: TRBJ1-1; abundance: -; d_gene: -; v_gene: TRBV6-1; CDR3nt: TGTGCCAGCAGTGGACTTGGGAACAGGGTGGGCACTGAAGCTTTCTTT; CDR3aa: CASSGLGNRVGTEAFF
j_gene: TRBJ2-2; abundance: -; d_gene: TRBD2; v_gene: TRBV7-2; CDR3nt: TGTGCCAGCAGCCGGACTAGCGGGACCTCGAACACCGGGGAGCTGTTTTTT; CDR3aa: CASSRTSGTSNTGELFF
j_gene: TRBJ2-3; abundance: -; d_gene: TRBD2; v_gene: TRBV28; CDR3nt: TGTGCCAGCAGTTTTGGGCGGGAGGGCACAGATACGCAGTATTTT; CDR3aa: CASSFGREGTDTQYF
j_gene: TRBJ2-5; abundance: -; d_gene: -; v_gene: TRBV7-2; CDR3nt: TGTGCCAGCAGCTTGGGGGGGACCCAGTACTTC; CDR3aa: CASSLGGTQYF
j_gene: TRBJ1-1; abundance: medium-sized; d_gene: -; v_gene: TRBV27; CDR3nt: TGTGCCAGCAGCCTAGAAAGGAGAACAGAAGCTTTCTTT; CDR3aa: CASSLERRTEAFF
j_gene: TRBJ1-2; abundance: -; d_gene: TRBD1; v_gene: TRBV6-5; CDR3nt: TGTGCCAGCAGAGAAGACAGGGGGACAGATGGCTACACCTTC; CDR3aa: CASREDRGTDGYTF
j_gene: TRBJ2-7; abundance: few; d_gene: -; v_gene: TRBV6-1; CDR3nt: TGTGCCAGCAGTCGGGACATCAACTACGAGCAGTACTTC; CDR3aa: CASSRDINYEQYF
j_gene: TRBJ1-2; abundance: -; d_gene: TRBD1; v_gene: TRBV18; CDR3nt: TGTGCCAGCTCACCAGAGGCCGGGACAGGGGGTGGCTACACCTTC; CDR3aa: CASSPEAGTGGGYTF
j_gene: TRBJ1-2; abundance: once; d_gene: TRBD1; v_gene: TRBV19; CDR3nt: TGTGCCAGTCAGACGACAGGGAACTATGGCTACACCTTC; CDR3aa: CASQTTGNYGYTF
j_gene: TRBJ1-4; abundance: -; d_gene: TRBD1; v_gene: TRBV5-4; CDR3nt: TGTGCCAGCAGCCCATCAGGGGGTACTAATGAAAAACTGTTTTTT; CDR3aa: CASSPSGGTNEKLFF
j_gene: TRBJ1-1; abundance: -; d_gene: -; v_gene: TRBV19; CDR3nt: TGTGCCAGTAGTATAGTAGGAGGCCTGAACACTGAAGCTTTCTTT; CDR3aa: CASSIVGGLNTEAFF
j_gene: TRBJ2-1; abundance: -; d_gene: TRBD2; v_gene: TRBV5-1; CDR3nt: TGCGCCAGCAGCTTGGAGGCCGGGAGGGTGGGAAATGAGCAGTTCTTC; CDR3aa: CASSLEAGRVGNEQFF
j_gene: TRBJ1-6; abundance: -; d_gene: TRBD1; v_gene: TRBV5-1; CDR3nt: TGCGCCAGCAGCCCGGGACAGGTTTATAATTCACCCCTCCACTTT; CDR3aa: CASSPGQVYNSPLHF
j_gene: TRBJ1-5; abundance: -; d_gene: TRBD1; v_gene: TRBV28; CDR3nt: TGTGCCAGCGTCACAGGGGGCCGGAATCAGCCCCAGCATTTT; CDR3aa: CASVTGGRNQPQHF
j_gene: TRBJ1-3; abundance: -; d_gene: TRBD1; v_gene: TRBV6-6; CDR3nt: TGTGCCAGCAGTTACGACAGGGGATACTCTGGAAACACCATATATTTT; CDR3aa: CASSYDRGYSGNTIYF
j_gene: TRBJ2-7; abundance: -; d_gene: -; v_gene: TRBV7-6; CDR3nt: TGTGCCAGCAGCTTACGAGAGGGTACCTACGAGCAGTACTTC; CDR3aa: CASSLREGTYEQYF
j_gene: TRBJ2-1; abundance: -; d_gene: TRBD1; v_gene: TRBV11-2; CDR3nt: TGTGCCAGCAGCGCCCAGTCCGGGACAGGGGGCAATGAGCAGTTCTTC; CDR3aa: CASSAQSGTGGNEQFF
j_gene: TRBJ1-2; abundance: -; d_gene: -; v_gene: TRBV19; CDR3nt: TGTGCCAGTAGTATCCCAGGTCCCGCTCACTATGGCTACACCTTC; CDR3aa: CASSIPGPAHYGYTF
j_gene: TRBJ2-7; abundance: -; d_gene: -; v_gene: TRBV9; CDR3nt: TGTGCCAGCAGCGTAAAGGGACAAACCTACGAGCAGTACTTC; CDR3aa: CASSVKGQTYEQYF
j_gene: TRBJ2-7; abundance: -; d_gene: -; v_gene: TRBV19; CDR3nt: TGTGCCAGTAGTATGCGTAGGCCTCCGGGAGAGCAGTACTTC; CDR3aa: CASSMRRPPGEQYF
j_gene: TRBJ2-7; abundance: -; d_gene: TRBD1; v_gene: TRBV29-1; CDR3nt: TGCAGCGCTCGGACAGGAGCCTACGAGCAGTACTTC; CDR3aa: CSARTGAYEQYF
j_gene: TRBJ2-7; abundance: -; d_gene: TRBD2; v_gene: TRBV6-1; CDR3nt: TGTGCCACCACCGGGACTAGCTGGTACGAGCAGTACTTC; CDR3aa: CATTGTSWYEQYF
j_gene: TRBJ2-7; abundance: -; d_gene: -; v_gene: TRBV6-1; CDR3nt: TGTGCCAGCAGTGAAGTTTACAAAGTTGACGAGCAGTACTTC; CDR3aa: CASSEVYKVDEQYF
j_gene: TRBJ2-2; abundance: -; d_gene: -; v_gene: TRBV4-1; CDR3nt: TGCGCCAGCAGCCAAGAAGTAGGGGTTGACGGGGAGCTGTTTTTT; CDR3aa: CASSQEVGVDGELFF
j_gene: TRBJ1-6; abundance: -; d_gene: -; v_gene: TRBV7-3; CDR3nt: TGTGCCAGCAGCTTAACAGCAGGGGATAATTCACCCCTCCACTTT; CDR3aa: CASSLTAGDNSPLHF
j_gene: TRBJ2-3; abundance: -; d_gene: TRBD2; v_gene: TRBV28; CDR3nt: TGTGCCAGCACAGCGGGGGTCACAGATACGCAGTATTTT; CDR3aa: CASTAGVTDTQYF
j_gene: TRBJ1-2; abundance: -; d_gene: -; v_gene: TRBV28; CDR3nt: TGTGCCAGCAGTTTCTTGGGGAACTATGGCTACACCTTC; CDR3aa: CASSFLGNYGYTF